Reported below is one T cell receptor beta chain. Its antigen specificity is not known. No much larger clonotype is one base removed from it; base qualities were not supplied. The CDR3 measures 13 amino acids from cysteine to phenylalanine. Only the CDR3 DNA is retained, 39 bases long and in frame from the first base. CDR1 SQVTM and CDR2 ANQGSEA were looked up in the germline V gene. V has 0 bases trimmed and J has 13 bases trimmed; junction bases matching no gene number 9. These data come from a study of beta chain features in type 1 diabetes (dated by TCRdb to between 2018 and 2020). Regarding the study in general: Mean age, gender distribution, total cell number and subset yield did not differ between patients and healthy donors. The study compared the TCRB repertoires of sorted circulating CD4+ T cell subsets in recently diagnosed type 1 diabetes patients with those in matched healthy donors. A total of 85 million to 140 million sorted cells were examined across all samples, and a strong correlation was observed between cell number per subset and RNA yield. Regulatory and stem cell-like memory subsets were obtained from only 8 patients and roughly 8 healthy donors, while naive and central memory subsets were obtained from all 30 or so donors.

General findings and caveats noted by the study authors: Shorter templates might have been favored by PCR, but patient and control samples were amplified and corrected together, so both groups would have been affected equally by any skew. Because cDNA was sequenced instead of genomic DNA, activated cells with high expression could be over-represented, although the groups did not differ in activation or CD3 levels. Naive, central memory and regulatory TCRB repertoires appeared to be more alike among patients than among healthy donors. Because small numbers of individuals were included in the HLA sub-analyses, any influence of HLA type on TCRB rearrangement was left unresolved. At VDJ recombination sites, type 1 diabetes patients had fewer insertions and more deleted nucleotides, which implies abnormalities in thymic rearrangement. A moderate but significant shortening of TCRB CDR3 length was observed in type 1 diabetes patients in all four CD4+ subsets.

A single peripheral blood draw of about 116 mL on average was collected from each donor into heparinised tubes. Using a panel that included CD45RO, CCR7, CD25, CD127, CD95 and CD27, naive, central memory, regulatory and stem cell-like memory CD4+ T cells were sorted on a BD FACSAria II. Purity was above 95% for every sorted population. PBMCs were isolated immediately by Lymphoprep density gradient centrifugation and stained directly without culture. Samples were stained and sorted in pairs, with one healthy donor and one patient per experiment, so that batch effects were minimized. All of the isolated RNA was reverse transcribed with the High Capacity cDNA Reverse Transcription Kit, so expressed TCRB transcripts were sequenced. Naive, central memory and regulatory T cell samples underwent deep immunoSEQ sequencing, averaging roughly 3.4 million total reads per sample. Sorted cells were lysed in RLT buffer and RNA was extracted with DNase-treated RNeasy Micro or Mini kits, depending on cell number. To prevent cross-contamination, every cell subset was processed on its own, while patient and healthy donor samples were processed together. Using the immunoSEQ multiplex PCR, TCRB sequences were amplified from cDNA into 87-bp fragments spanning the CDR3 region. The amplicons were sequenced using the Illumina HiSeq platform. In the authors' own workflow: PCR bias was corrected computationally using synthetic template baselines, and reads within Hamming distance 2 were collapsed, with unmergeable singletons discarded. Reads were aligned against IMGT to assign V, D and J genes, CDR3 length and insertions or deletions at six rearrangement sites. Within each subset, clonotype counts were normalized to sorted cell number, and only after that were true diversity and Gini coefficients computed with the tcR R package. The overlap coefficient, calculated on TCRB nucleotide sequences, was used to quantify repertoire sharing. Out-of-frame TCRB sequences from naive cells were analyzed as a proxy for the pre-selection repertoire. The table was pulled from immuneACCESS by TCRdb, which kept in-frame rearrangements only. Such tables lose some clones; where checked, under half of the loss comes from unresolved V genes, and the rest has no known cause. That table gives V, J and clone size, and the DNA gave D and trimming. The sample yields more than 550,000 clones; about 14% were counted once. The ten largest clonotypes hold less than 0.04% of the sample.

This receptor was identified in a man aged 18-30 years with type 1 diabetes. The sequence links TRBV29-1 to TRBJ2-1, with 7 bases matching TRBD1. Sequenced input: naive CD4+ T cells from blood. This specimen's cell subset or site label, interpreted: true naive CD4+ T cells. CDR3 protein: CSVEDPRRTGQFF. The nucleotides are TGCAGCGTTGAAGATCCTCGAAGGACAGGACAGTTCTTC.